These 27 T cell receptor beta chains came from one sample sequenced in a study of blood T cell repertoires in COVID-19. Data came from immunoSEQ multiplex PCR; TCRdb stores just in-frame clones and leaves some out. The sample gives about 210,000 clones, roughly 90% of which show up once; about 4.7% is in the top ten. The sample was PBMCs or T cells enriched from blood (not recorded which). The receptors stem from a woman aged 30 to 39 who had been exposed to COVID-19.

The chain uses TRBV13 and TRBJ2-7, with a possible D match to TRBD2 (6 bases). V lost 9 bases and J 7 bases, leaving 16 bases between the germline ends. This CDR3 is built from 12 residues. Germline V gives CDR1 PRHDT, CDR2 FYEKMQ (reference sequence). In DNA form, the CDR3 reads TGTGCCAGTGCGTCCGGGGCGGGGGAGCAGTACTTC. This sequence encodes CASASGAGEQYF.

The chain has TRBV5-1 and TRBJ1-5, with 9 bases identical to TRBD1. This CDR3 spans 15 amino acids. After removal of 4 bases from V and 4 bases from J, the junction contained 6 bases not matched to a gene. CDR1 and CDR2 from the germline V gene are SGHRS and YFSETQ. Written as DNA, the CDR3 is TGCGCCAGCAGCAGTACAGGGGGCGGGAATCAGCCCCAGCATTTT. Amino acids: CASSSTGGGNQPQHF.

The chain links TRBV4-2 to TRBJ1-2; the D gene is possibly TRBD1 (5 bases). CDR3 length: 14 residues. CDR1 LGHNA and CDR2 YNFKEQ come from the germline V gene. With 0 bases removed from V and 8 bases from J, the gap between germline ends came to 13 bases. The CDR3 loop is CASSQDTGVGGYTF. For the CDR3, the DNA is TGTGCCAGCAGCCAAGATACGGGGGTTGGGGGCTACACCTTC.

This sequence joins TRBV27 and TRBJ2-7; 8 bases are a match to TRBD1. Germline CDR1 is MNHEY and CDR2 is SMNVEV (reference sequence). After removal of 6 bases from V and 9 bases from J, the junction contained 10 bases not matched to a gene. CDR3 length: 13 residues. The CDR3 sequence: CASSRQGIGGQYF. For the CDR3, the DNA is TGTGCCAGCAGCAGACAGGGGATAGGAGGGCAGTACTTC.

This clone rates as medium-sized (0.01 to 0.1%). The J gene is TRBJ1-6, the V gene TRBV30; D uncertain. Germline assignment: CDR1 GTSNPN and CDR2 SVGIG (reference sequence). The V end lost 2 bases, the J end lost 10 bases, and 6 bases lay between the germline ends. The CDR3 extends over 11 amino acids. DNA of the CDR3: TGTGCCTGGAGTAGAGGCTCACCCCTCCACTTT. Protein product: CAWSRGSPLHF.

V and J are TRBV29-1 and TRBJ2-7; 11 bases align to TRBD1. Germline CDR1 is SQVTM and CDR2 is ANQGSEA. J gave up 6 bases and V 7 bases, and 14 bases lay outside the gene matches. This CDR3 is built from 15 residues. The CDR3 DNA is TGCAGCGCCGAAGGGACAGGGGGTCATGGATCCGAGCAGTACTTC. Its protein is CSAEGTGGHGSEQYF.

The rearrangement joins TRBV29-1 to TRBJ2-6, with D perhaps matching TRBD1 (6 bases). The germline gives CDR1 SQVTM, CDR2 ANQGSEA. Trimming took off 3 bases at V and 1 base at J, with 10 bases between the two ends. This CDR3 contains 15 residues. CDR3 residues: CSVEATGSGANVLTF. CDR3 bases: TGCAGCGTTGAGGCTACAGGGTCTGGGGCCAACGTCCTGACTTTC.

The chain recombines TRBV11-2 with TRBJ2-5; TRBD2 matches at 10 bases. The CDR3 sequence is 14 residues long. Trimming removed 6 bases from V and 5 bases from J; junction bases left unmatched: 6. CDR1 is SGHAT and CDR2 is FQNNGV in the germline V gene. The DNA of the CDR3 is TGTGCCAGCAGGGTAGCGGGGGGCCCGGAGACCCAGTACTTC. The encoded protein is CASRVAGGPETQYF.

CDR3 nucleotide sequence: TGTGCCAGCAGCTTGGGCAGGGGATTAAGAGAGACCCAGTACTTC. It encodes CASSLGRGLRETQYF. The chain carries TRBV11-1 and TRBJ2-5; tentative D call: TRBD1 (6 bases). V dropped 3 bases and J dropped 4 bases, with 15 bases sitting between them. CDR3 length: 15 amino acids. CDR1 SGHAT and CDR2 FQDESV come from the germline V gene (reference sequence).

The genes are TRBV4-1 and TRBJ1-1; D remains ambiguous. The V and J ends lost 0 bases and 0 bases respectively, with 11 bases between them. The CDR3 loop spans 16 amino acids. The V gene's germline CDR1 is MGHRA and CDR2 YSYEKL. The CDR3 sequence: CASSQEGRTMNTEAFF. CDR3 nucleotide sequence: TGCGCCAGCAGCCAAGAAGGCCGGACTATGAACACTGAAGCTTTCTTT.

J is TRBJ1-2 and V is TRBV7-9; TRBD1 matches at 8 bases. The CDR3 runs to 16 residues. The trim removed 4 bases at V and 8 bases at J, leaving 15 bases unmatched. Germline V CDR1 and CDR2: SEHNR, FQNEAQ (reference sequence). The CDR3: CASSWGRTGTKEGYTF. The DNA of the CDR3 is TGTGCCAGCAGCTGGGGTCGGACAGGGACTAAGGAGGGCTACACCTTC.

The chain links TRBV6-5 to TRBJ1-5, with TRBD1 identical over 9 bases. The germline V gene has CDR1 MNHEY and CDR2 SVGAGI. The CDR3 totals 15 residues. The V and J ends lost 6 bases and 4 bases, in that order; junction bases with no gene match: 7. This chain's CDR3 is CASRGGTGFNQPQHF. CDR3 in DNA: TGTGCCAGCAGGGGGGGGACAGGGTTTAATCAGCCCCAGCATTTT.

The chain is built from TRBV4-2 and TRBJ2-7, with 7 nucleotides matching TRBD2. With 3 bases clipped from V and 6 bases from J, the junction kept 8 bases outside the gene matches. This CDR3 region has 14 residues. The germline CDR1 and CDR2 sequences are LGHNA and YNFKEQ. CDR3 loop: CASSQTSPLVEQYF. The CDR3 coding sequence is TGTGCCAGCAGCCAGACTAGCCCACTGGTCGAGCAGTACTTC.

The chain uses TRBV7-9 and TRBJ1-5, with D maybe TRBD1 (6 bases). This CDR3 is 14 amino acids long. V was cut by 4 bases and J by 3 bases, with 10 bases left in between. The germline V gene encodes CDR1 SEHNR and CDR2 FQNEAQ (reference sequence). This chain's CDR3 is CASSSQGVNQPQHF. The CDR3 coding sequence is TGTGCCAGCAGCTCACAGGGAGTCAATCAGCCCCAGCATTTT.

The gene calls are TRBV11-2 and TRBJ1-2, with TRBD1 identical over 9 bases. The CDR3 is 17 amino acids. The junction had 9 bases not matched to a gene; V was cut back by 2 bases and J by 2 bases. From germline, CDR1 is SGHAT and CDR2 FQNNGV. In DNA, the CDR3 is TGTGCCAGCAGCTTACTCCGGGACAGGGAGAGAAACTATGGCTACACCTTC. Translation: CASSLLRDRERNYGYTF. The variable domain in full, completed from reference TRBV11-2 and TRBJ1-2, reads EAGVAQSPRYKIIEKRQSVAFWCNPISGHATLYWYQQILGQGPKLLIQFQNNGVVDDSQLPKDRFSAERLKGVDSTLKIQPAKLEDSAVYLCASSLLRDRERNYGYTFGSGTRLTVV.

This chain joins TRBV11-2 and TRBJ1-1, with unresolved D. The length of the CDR3 is 15 residues. CDR1 SGHAT and CDR2 FQNNGV come from the germline V gene. Trimming shortened V by 1 base and J by 8 bases, and 17 bases separated the two germline ends. The chain's CDR3 is CASSLGWEGMREAFF. DNA of the CDR3: TGTGCCAGCAGCTTAGGGTGGGAGGGCATGCGGGAAGCTTTCTTT.

This sequence joins TRBV12-5 and TRBJ2-2; D might be TRBD2 (6 bases). Germline values: CDR1 LGHNT, CDR2 FRNRAP. This CDR3 spans 14 amino acids. Deletions cut 5 bases from V and 3 bases from J, with 10 bases between. CDR3 region: CASGPGLHTGELFF. The DNA for the CDR3 is TGTGCTAGTGGTCCGGGACTGCACACCGGGGAGCTGTTTTTT.

The chain carries TRBV5-5 and TRBJ1-3, with unresolved D. V dropped 2 bases and J dropped 0 bases, with 9 bases sitting between them. From germline, CDR1 is SGHKS and CDR2 YYEKEE (reference sequence). This CDR3 has 15 residues. DNA of the CDR3: TGTGCCAGCAGCTTAAACATAGCCTCTGGAAACACCATATATTTT. Protein sequence: CASSLNIASGNTIYF. The variable domain in full, completed from reference TRBV5-5 and TRBJ1-3, reads DAGVTQSPTHLIKTRGQQVTLRCSPISGHKSVSWYQQVLGQGPQFIFQYYEKEERGRGNFPDRFSARQFPNYSSELNVNALLLGDSALYLCASSLNIASGNTIYFGEGSWLTVV.

The chain recombines TRBV7-9 with TRBJ1-1, with D uncertain. Germline V gene sequence: CDR1 SEHNR, CDR2 FQNEAQ (reference sequence). The CDR3 is 13 residues long. V gave up 5 bases and J gave up 7 bases, with 14 bases separating them. The CDR3 sequence: CASSRAARGEAFF. The CDR3, as DNA: TGTGCCAGCAGCCGGGCAGCCCGGGGTGAAGCTTTCTTT.

This clone showed up just a few times. J is TRBJ2-2 and V is TRBV7-9; D possibly corresponds to TRBD2 (7 bases). Trimming stripped 3 bases from V and 1 base from J, with 15 bases between. The CDR3 extends over 17 amino acids. Germline CDR1 and CDR2: SEHNR and FQNEAQ (reference sequence). For the CDR3, the DNA is TGTGCCAGCAGCTTCTTTTTCGGGGGGCGGAACACCGGGGAGCTGTTTTTT. It codes for CASSFFFGGRNTGELFF.

V and J are TRBV10-2 and TRBJ1-1; D remains unclear. Trimming left V 3 bases short and J 1 base short, with 3 bases between. In germline, CDR1 is WSHSY, CDR2 SAAADI. There are 12 residues in the CDR3. CDR3: CASSDWNTEAFF. In DNA form, the CDR3 reads TGCGCCAGCAGTGACTGGAACACTGAAGCTTTCTTT.

The chain couples TRBV5-1 to TRBJ2-3, with 8 bases fitting TRBD2. J was trimmed by 2 bases and V by 0 bases; bases with no gene match: 8. CDR3 length: 17 residues. Germline V gene lookup returns CDR1 SGHRS and CDR2 YFSETQ. CDR3 in DNA: TGCGCCAGCAGCTTGGCCGGTAGCGGGGTTTCCACAGATACGCAGTATTTT. It yields the protein CASSLAGSGVSTDTQYF. Full variable domain (missing parts from reference TRBV5-1 and TRBJ2-3): KAGVTQTPRYLIKTRGQQVTLSCSPISGHRSVSWYQQTPGQGLQFLFEYFSETQRNKGNFPGRFSGRQFSNSRSEMNVSTLELGDSALYLCASSLAGSGVSTDTQYFGPGTRLTVL.

The chain carries TRBV24-1 and TRBJ2-2; 7 bases map to TRBD1. This CDR3 comprises 15 residues. The ends lost 0 bases at V and 3 bases at J; junction bases unmatched: 0. Germline CDR1 is KGHDR and CDR2 is SFDVKD. CDR3 sequence: CATSDLDRDTGELFF. In DNA form, the CDR3 reads TGTGCCACCAGTGATTTGGACAGGGACACCGGGGAGCTGTTTTTT.

The rearrangement joins TRBV5-1 to TRBJ2-3; no definite D call. The CDR3 is made up of 13 amino acids. Germline V gene sequence: CDR1 SGHRS, CDR2 YFSETQ. Trimming took 1 base from V and 6 from J, leaving 9 bases between them. The CDR3 sequence: CASSLPPVDTQYF. The DNA for the CDR3 is TGCGCCAGCAGCTTGCCCCCCGTGGATACGCAGTATTTT.

The chain uses TRBV5-1 and TRBJ2-7; 13 nucleotides line up with TRBD2. Germline CDR1 and CDR2: SGHRS and YFSETQ. The V segment lost 0 bases and the J segment 2 bases; nucleotides outside the gene matches: 5. The CDR3 sequence is 17 residues long. CDR3 protein: CASSLVRTSGGTYEQYF. CDR3 coding DNA: TGCGCCAGCAGCTTGGTTCGGACTAGCGGGGGAACCTACGAGCAGTACTTC.

V is TRBV4-1 and J is TRBJ2-7, with a tentative D call TRBD1 (6 bases). Germline V gene sequence: CDR1 MGHRA, CDR2 YSYEKL. The V gene lost 1 base and the J gene lost 4 bases, with 14 bases spanning the gap. This CDR3 is built from 15 residues. CDR3 region: CASSQGDKGPYEQYF. The CDR3, as DNA: TGCGCCAGCAGCCAAGGGGACAAAGGGCCTTACGAGCAGTACTTC.

V is TRBV19 and J is TRBJ1-1; maybe TRBD1 (5 bases). V was shortened by 5 bases and J by 0 bases, with 16 bases between the two germline ends. The CDR3 has 16 amino acids. Germline loops: CDR1 LNHDA, CDR2 SQIVND (reference sequence). The CDR3 coding sequence is TGTGCCAGTAGTCCGGGGGGACTCAGAGTGAACACTGAAGCTTTCTTT. Protein sequence: CASSPGGLRVNTEAFF.